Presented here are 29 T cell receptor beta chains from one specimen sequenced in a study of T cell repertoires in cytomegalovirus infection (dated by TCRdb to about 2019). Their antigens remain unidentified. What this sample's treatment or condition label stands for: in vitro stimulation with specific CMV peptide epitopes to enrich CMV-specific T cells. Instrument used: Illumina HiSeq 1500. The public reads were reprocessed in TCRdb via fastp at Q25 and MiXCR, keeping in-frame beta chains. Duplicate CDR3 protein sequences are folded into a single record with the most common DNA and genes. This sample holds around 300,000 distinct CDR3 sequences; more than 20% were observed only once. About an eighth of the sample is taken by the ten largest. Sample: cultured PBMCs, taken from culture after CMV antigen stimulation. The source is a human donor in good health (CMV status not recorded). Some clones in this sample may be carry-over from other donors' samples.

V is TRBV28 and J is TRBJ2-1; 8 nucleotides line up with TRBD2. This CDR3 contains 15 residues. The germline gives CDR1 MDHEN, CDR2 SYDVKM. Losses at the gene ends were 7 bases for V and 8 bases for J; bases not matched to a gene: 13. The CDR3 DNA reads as TGTGCCAGCAACCCTAGCGGGTTGGGGATCGATGAGCAGTTCTTC. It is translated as CASNPSGLGIDEQFF.

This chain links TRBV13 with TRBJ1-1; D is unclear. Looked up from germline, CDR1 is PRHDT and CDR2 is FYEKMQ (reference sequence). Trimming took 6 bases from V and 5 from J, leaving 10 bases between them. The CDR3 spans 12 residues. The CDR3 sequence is CASRRVRTEAFF. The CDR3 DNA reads TGTGCCAGCAGACGGGTTAGGACTGAAGCTTTCTTT.

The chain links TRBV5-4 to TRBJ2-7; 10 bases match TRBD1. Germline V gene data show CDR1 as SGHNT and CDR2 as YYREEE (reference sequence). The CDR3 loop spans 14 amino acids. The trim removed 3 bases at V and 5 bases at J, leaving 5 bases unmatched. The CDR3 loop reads CASSSGQGRHEQYV. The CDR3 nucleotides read TGTGCCAGCAGCTCGGGACAGGGGCGACACGAGCAGTACGTC.

The DNA for the CDR3 is TGTGCCAGCAGACTGACTAGCGGGACCAGTCTCTCCCAGTTCTTC. The encoded protein is CASRLTSGTSLSQFF. The chain has TRBV6-8 and TRBJ2-1, with 11 bases identical to TRBD2. V shed 6 bases, J shed 13 bases, and the junction held 14 bases outside the gene matches. The CDR3 length is 15 residues. Germline V gene lookup returns CDR1 MNHGY and CDR2 SAAAGT.

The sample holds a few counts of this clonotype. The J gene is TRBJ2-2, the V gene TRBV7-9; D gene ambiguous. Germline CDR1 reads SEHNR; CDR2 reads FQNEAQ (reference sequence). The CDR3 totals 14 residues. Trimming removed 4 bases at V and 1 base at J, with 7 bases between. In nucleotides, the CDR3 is TGTGCCAGCAGCTATACAGAGAACACCGGGGAGCTGTTTTTT. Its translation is CASSYTENTGELFF. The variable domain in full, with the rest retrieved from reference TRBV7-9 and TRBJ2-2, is DTGVSQNPRHKITKRGQNVTFRCDPISEHNRLYWYRQTLGQGPEFLTYFQNEAQLEKSRLLSDRFSAERPKGSFSTLEIQRTEQGDSAMYLCASSYTENTGELFFGEGSRLTVL.

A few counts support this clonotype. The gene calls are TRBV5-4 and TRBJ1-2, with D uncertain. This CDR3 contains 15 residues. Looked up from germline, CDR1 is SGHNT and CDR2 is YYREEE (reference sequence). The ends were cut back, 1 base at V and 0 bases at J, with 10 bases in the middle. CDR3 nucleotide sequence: TGTGCCAGCAGCTTGTTCGGGATAACTAACTATGGCTACACCTTC. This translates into CASSLFGITNYGYTF.

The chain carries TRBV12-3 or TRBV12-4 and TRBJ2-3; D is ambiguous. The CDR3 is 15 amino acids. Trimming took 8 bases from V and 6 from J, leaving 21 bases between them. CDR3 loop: CASESWEVDKDTQYF. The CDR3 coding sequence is TGTGCCAGCGAGTCGTGGGAAGTTGATAAGGATACGCAGTATTTT.

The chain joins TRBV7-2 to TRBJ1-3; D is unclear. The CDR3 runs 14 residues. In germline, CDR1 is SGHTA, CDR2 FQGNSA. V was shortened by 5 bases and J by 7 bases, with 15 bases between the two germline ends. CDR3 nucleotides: TGTGCCAGCAGCCCCCTCGGGGTTGGGAACACCATATATTTT. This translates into CASSPLGVGNTIYF.

Here the CDR3 DNA reads TGTGCCAGCAGCCAAGATCTAGCGGGAACAACAGATACGCAGTATTTT. Amino acid sequence: CASSQDLAGTTDTQYF. V gene TRBV14 combines with J gene TRBJ2-3; 9 bases match TRBD2. This CDR3 comprises 16 residues. Trimming at V came to 0 bases and at J to 3 bases, leaving 4 bases not matched to a gene. The germline V gene encodes CDR1 SGHDN and CDR2 FVKESK.

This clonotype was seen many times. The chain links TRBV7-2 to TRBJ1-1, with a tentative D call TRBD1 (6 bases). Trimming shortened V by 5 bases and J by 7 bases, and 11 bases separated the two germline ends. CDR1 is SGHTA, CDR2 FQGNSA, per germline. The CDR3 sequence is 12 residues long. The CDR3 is CASSPDRLEAFF. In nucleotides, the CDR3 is TGTGCCAGCAGCCCAGACAGGCTTGAAGCTTTCTTT.

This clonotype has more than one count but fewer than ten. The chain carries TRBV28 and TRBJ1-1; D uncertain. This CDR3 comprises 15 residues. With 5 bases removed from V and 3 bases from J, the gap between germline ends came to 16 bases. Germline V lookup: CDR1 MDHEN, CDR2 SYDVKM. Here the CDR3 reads CASSRTGMDYTEAFF. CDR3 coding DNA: TGTGCCAGCAGTCGTACTGGGATGGATTACACTGAAGCTTTCTTT. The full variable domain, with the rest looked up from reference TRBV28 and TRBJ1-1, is DVKVTQSSRYLVKRTGEKVFLECVQDMDHENMFWYRQDPGLGLRLIYFSYDVKMKEKGDIPEGYSVSREKKERFSLILESASTNQTSMYLCASSRTGMDYTEAFFGQGTRLTVV.

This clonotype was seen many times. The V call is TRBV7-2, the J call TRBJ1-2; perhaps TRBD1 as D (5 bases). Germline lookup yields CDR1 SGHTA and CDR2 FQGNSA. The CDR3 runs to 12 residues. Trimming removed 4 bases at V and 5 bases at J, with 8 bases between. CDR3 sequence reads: CASSSGIYGYTF. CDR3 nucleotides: TGTGCCAGCAGCTCAGGGATTTATGGCTACACCTTC.

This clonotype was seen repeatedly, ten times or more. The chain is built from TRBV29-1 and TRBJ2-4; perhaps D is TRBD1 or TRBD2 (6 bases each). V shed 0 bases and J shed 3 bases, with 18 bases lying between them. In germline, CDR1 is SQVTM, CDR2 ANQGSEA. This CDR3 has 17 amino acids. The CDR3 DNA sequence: TGCAGCGTTGAAGAGGGGGCGAGCGGGTTTTACAAAAACATTCAGTACTTC. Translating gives CSVEEGASGFYKNIQYF.

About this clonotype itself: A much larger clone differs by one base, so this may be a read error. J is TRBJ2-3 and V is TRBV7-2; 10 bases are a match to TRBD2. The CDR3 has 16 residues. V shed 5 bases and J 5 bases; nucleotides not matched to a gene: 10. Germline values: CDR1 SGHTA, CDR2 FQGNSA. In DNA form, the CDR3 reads TGTGCCAGCAGCACACGGACTAGCGGTCTCATAGATACGCAGTATTTT. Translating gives CASSTRTSGLIDTQYF.

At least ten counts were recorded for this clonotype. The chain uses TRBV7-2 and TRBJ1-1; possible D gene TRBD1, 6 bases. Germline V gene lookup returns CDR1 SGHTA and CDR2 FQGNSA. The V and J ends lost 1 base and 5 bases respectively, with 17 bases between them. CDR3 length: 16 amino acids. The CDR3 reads CASSLGGVSQGTEAFF. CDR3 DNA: TGTGCCAGCAGCTTAGGGGGGGTCAGCCAGGGGACTGAAGCTTTCTTT.

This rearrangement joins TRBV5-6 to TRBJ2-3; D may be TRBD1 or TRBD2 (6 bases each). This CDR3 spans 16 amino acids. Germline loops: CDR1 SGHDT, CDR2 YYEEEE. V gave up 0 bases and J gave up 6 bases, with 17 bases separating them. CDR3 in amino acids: CASSLDPFGGGDTQYF. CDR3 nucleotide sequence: TGTGCCAGCAGCTTGGACCCCTTTGGAGGGGGTGATACGCAGTATTTT.

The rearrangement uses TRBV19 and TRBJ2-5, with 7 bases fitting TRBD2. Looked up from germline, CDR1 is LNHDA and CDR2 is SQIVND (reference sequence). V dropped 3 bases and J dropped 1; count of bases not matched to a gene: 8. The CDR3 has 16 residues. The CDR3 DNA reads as TGTGCCAGTAGTATCTCGACTAGCTGGTCCCAAGAGACCCAGTACTTC. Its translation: CASSISTSWSQETQYF.

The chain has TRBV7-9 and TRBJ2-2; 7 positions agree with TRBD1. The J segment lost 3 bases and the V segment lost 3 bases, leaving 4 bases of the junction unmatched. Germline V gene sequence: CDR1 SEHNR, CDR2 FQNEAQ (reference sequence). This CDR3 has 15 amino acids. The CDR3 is CASSFRQGYTGELFF. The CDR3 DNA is TGTGCCAGCAGCTTTCGACAGGGCTACACCGGGGAGCTGTTTTTT. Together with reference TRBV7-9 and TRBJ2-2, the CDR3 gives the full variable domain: DTGVSQNPRHKITKRGQNVTFRCDPISEHNRLYWYRQTLGQGPEFLTYFQNEAQLEKSRLLSDRFSAERPKGSFSTLEIQRTEQGDSAMYLCASSFRQGYTGELFFGEGSRLTVL.

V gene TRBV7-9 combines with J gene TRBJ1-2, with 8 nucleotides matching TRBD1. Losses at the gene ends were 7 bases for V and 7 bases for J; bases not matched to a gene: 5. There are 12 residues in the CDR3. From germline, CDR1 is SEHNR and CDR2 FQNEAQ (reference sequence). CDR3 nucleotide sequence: TGTGCCAGCACCCGGACAGGGTTTGGCTACACCTTC. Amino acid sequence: CASTRTGFGYTF.

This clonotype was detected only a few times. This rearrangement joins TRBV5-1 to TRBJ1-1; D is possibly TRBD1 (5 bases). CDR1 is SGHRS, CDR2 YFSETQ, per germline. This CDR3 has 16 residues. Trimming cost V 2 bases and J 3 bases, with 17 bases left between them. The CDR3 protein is CASSFSRGGGDTEAFF. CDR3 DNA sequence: TGCGCCAGCAGCTTTTCCCGGGGAGGAGGGGACACTGAAGCTTTCTTT.

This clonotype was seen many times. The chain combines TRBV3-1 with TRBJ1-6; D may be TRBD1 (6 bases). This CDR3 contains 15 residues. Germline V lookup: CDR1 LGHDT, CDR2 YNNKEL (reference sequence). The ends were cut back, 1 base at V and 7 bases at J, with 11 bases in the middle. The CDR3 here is CASSQGRTVNSPLHF. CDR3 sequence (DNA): TGTGCCAGCAGCCAAGGTAGGACAGTCAATTCACCCCTCCACTTT.

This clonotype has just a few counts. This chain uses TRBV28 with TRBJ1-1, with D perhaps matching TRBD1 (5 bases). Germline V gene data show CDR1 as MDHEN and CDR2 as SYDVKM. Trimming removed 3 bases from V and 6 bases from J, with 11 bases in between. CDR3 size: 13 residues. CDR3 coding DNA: TGTGCCAGCAGTTTGGTCCCAGGGCCTGAAGCTTTCTTT. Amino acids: CASSLVPGPEAFF.

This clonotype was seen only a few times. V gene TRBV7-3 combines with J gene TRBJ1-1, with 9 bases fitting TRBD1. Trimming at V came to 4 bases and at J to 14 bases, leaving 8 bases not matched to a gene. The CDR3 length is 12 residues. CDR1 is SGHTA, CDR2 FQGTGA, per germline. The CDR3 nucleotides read TGTGCCAGCAGCTCCCTAGGGACAGGGTTATTCTTT. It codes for CASSSLGTGLFF.

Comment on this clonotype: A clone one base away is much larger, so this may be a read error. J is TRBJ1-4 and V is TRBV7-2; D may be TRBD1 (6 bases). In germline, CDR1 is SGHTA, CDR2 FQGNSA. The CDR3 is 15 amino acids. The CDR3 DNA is TGTGCCAGCAGCTCCAGCAGGGGCCCTAATGGAAAACTGTTTTTT. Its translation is CASSSSRGPNGKLFF.

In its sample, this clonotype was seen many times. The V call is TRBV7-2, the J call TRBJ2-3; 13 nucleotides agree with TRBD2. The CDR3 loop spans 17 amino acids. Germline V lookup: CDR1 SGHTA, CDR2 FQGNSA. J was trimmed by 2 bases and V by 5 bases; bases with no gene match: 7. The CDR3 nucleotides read TGTGCCAGCAGCCCAAGGACTAGCGGGAGCCTCACAGATACGCAGTATTTT. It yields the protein CASSPRTSGSLTDTQYF.

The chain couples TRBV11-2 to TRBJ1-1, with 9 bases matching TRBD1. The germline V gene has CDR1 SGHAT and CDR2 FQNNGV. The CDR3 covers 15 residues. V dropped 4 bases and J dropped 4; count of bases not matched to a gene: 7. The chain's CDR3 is CASSSTGTGITEAFF. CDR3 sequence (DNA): TGTGCCAGCAGCTCCACCGGGACAGGGATCACTGAAGCTTTCTTT.

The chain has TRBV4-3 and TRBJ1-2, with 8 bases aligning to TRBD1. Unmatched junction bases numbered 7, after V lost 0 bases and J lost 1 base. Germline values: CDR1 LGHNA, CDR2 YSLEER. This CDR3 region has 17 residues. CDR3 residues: CASSQDSGTGLNYGYTF. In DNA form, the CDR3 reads TGCGCCAGCAGCCAAGACTCGGGGACAGGCCTTAACTATGGCTACACCTTC.

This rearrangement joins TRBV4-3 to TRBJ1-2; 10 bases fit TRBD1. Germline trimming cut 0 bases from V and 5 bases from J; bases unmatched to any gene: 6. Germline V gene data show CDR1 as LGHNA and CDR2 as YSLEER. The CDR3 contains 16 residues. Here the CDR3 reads CASSQEWTGGRYGYTF. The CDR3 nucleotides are TGCGCCAGCAGCCAAGAATGGACAGGGGGGAGGTATGGCTACACCTTC.

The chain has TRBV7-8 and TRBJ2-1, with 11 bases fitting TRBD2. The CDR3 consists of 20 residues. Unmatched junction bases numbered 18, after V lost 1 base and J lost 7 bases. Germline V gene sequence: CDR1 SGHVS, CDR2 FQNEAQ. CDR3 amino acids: CASSLDGTSGRASGGNEQFF. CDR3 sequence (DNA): TGTGCCAGCAGCTTAGACGGGACTAGCGGCCGTGCCTCCGGGGGGAATGAGCAGTTCTTC.